The 20 T cell receptor beta chains below were found in one sample sequenced in a study of shared clonotypes between healthy human individuals. Method: immunoSEQ multiplex PCR; TCRdb's copy keeps in-frame clones and lacks some. The table records 950,000 to 1,100,000 clones, about 76% of them present only once. The specimen sequenced was memory CD4+ T cells sorted from blood. Subset reported: CD45RA-negative fraction. These receptors were taken from a man aged 18-30 years in good health.

In this sample, this clone turned up many times. The V gene is TRBV20-1, the J gene TRBJ1-2; D is possibly TRBD1 (5 bases). CDR3 length: 11 residues. Deletions cut 6 bases from V and 5 bases from J, with 10 bases between. Germline V lookup: CDR1 DFQATT, CDR2 SNEGSKA (reference sequence). The DNA of the CDR3 is TGCAGTGCGGGACGGGCGTATGGCTACACCTTC. Residues: CSAGRAYGYTF.

Remarks on this clone: Since a far larger clone is one base different, this is likely a read error. The sample contains more than one DNA sequence encoding this CDR3. The genes are TRBV7-2 and TRBJ2-2, with TRBD2 as a possible D gene (5 bases). Between the trimmed V and J ends, which lost 0 bases and 0 bases, there was a span of 5 bases. CDR3 length: 15 residues. Germline CDR1 reads SGHTA; CDR2 reads FQGNSA. The CDR3 is CASSLAGANTGELFF. DNA for the CDR3: TGTGCCAGCAGCTTAGCGGGAGCGAACACCGGGGAGCTGTTTTTT.

The table lists this clone with many counts. The rearrangement joins TRBV11-2 to TRBJ2-5; possibly TRBD2 for D (6 bases). Germline values: CDR1 SGHAT, CDR2 FQNNGV. The CDR3 runs to 14 residues. V lost 2 bases and J 6 bases, leaving 13 bases between the germline ends. The CDR3, as DNA: TGTGCCAGCAGCTTACAGACTAGTCCACAGACCCAGTACTTC. Its protein is CASSLQTSPQTQYF.

The rearrangement joins TRBV18 to TRBJ2-2, with 7 bases fitting TRBD1. This CDR3 contains 16 residues. Germline values: CDR1 KGHSH, CDR2 LQKENI. V lost 8 bases and J lost 1; bases outside the gene matches: 10. The CDR3 DNA reads TGTGCCAGCCCGACCACCCGGGACAGGAACACCGGGGAGCTGTTTTTT. It codes for CASPTTRDRNTGELFF.

The V call is TRBV6-5, the J call TRBJ2-3, with D possibly matching TRBD2 (7 bases). Trimming pared 0 bases from V and 10 bases from J, leaving 8 bases between. Germline CDR1 is MNHEY and CDR2 is SVGAGI. The CDR3 consists of 12 residues. DNA for the CDR3: TGTGCCAGCAGTTACTCGGGGGGGCCGCAGTATTTT. It codes for CASSYSGGPQYF.

V and J are TRBV9 and TRBJ1-2, with no clear D. CDR1 and CDR2 (germline): SGDLS, YYNGEE. Trimming removed 0 bases from V and 0 bases from J, with 12 bases in between. The CDR3 sequence is 16 residues long. The CDR3 spells CASSVDRRHPNYGYTF. The CDR3 DNA sequence: TGTGCCAGCAGCGTAGATCGGAGACACCCTAACTATGGCTACACCTTC.

This rearrangement joins TRBV19 to TRBJ1-5; D is perhaps TRBD1 (5 bases). With 3 bases removed from V and 1 base from J, the gap between germline ends came to 13 bases. CDR1 LNHDA and CDR2 SQIVND come from the germline V gene (reference sequence). This CDR3 is 16 amino acids long. CDR3 region: CASSIFGGGSNQPQHF. In DNA form, the CDR3 reads TGTGCCAGTAGTATCTTCGGGGGAGGGAGCAATCAGCCCCAGCATTTT. The variable domain in full, completed from reference TRBV19 and TRBJ1-5, reads DGGITQSPKYLFRKEGQNVTLSCEQNLNHDAMYWYRQDPGQGLRLIYYSQIVNDFQKGDIAEGYSVSREKKESFPLTVTSAQKNPTAFYLCASSIFGGGSNQPQHFGDGTRLSIL.

The chain couples TRBV4-3 to TRBJ2-2; 8 bases line up with TRBD1. Germline-derived CDR1 and CDR2 are LGHNA and YSLEER. V lost 3 bases to trimming and J lost 7 bases; unmatched junction nucleotides: 4. The CDR3 totals 14 residues. The CDR3: CASSQTGASGELFF. The CDR3 DNA follows: TGCGCCAGCAGCCAGACAGGGGCCAGCGGGGAGCTGTTTTTT.

V and J are TRBV2 and TRBJ2-2, with 9 positions matching TRBD1. CDR3 length: 16 residues. In germline, CDR1 is SNHLY, CDR2 FYNNEI. Trimming removed 4 bases from V and 2 bases from J; junction bases left unmatched: 5. The CDR3 sequence: CASSGATGGNTGELFF. CDR3 nucleotides: TGTGCCAGCAGTGGCGCGACAGGGGGAAACACCGGGGAGCTGTTTTTT.

The chain carries TRBV7-8 and TRBJ2-7, with 9 positions matching TRBD2. This CDR3 region has 17 residues. Unmatched junction bases numbered 8, after V lost 0 bases and J lost 2 bases. Germline V gene data show CDR1 as SGHVS and CDR2 as FQNEAQ. The CDR3 nucleotides are TGTGCCAGCAGCTTAGCGCGGGGGGGGTTTTTTCCCTACGAGCAGTACTTC. Its protein product is CASSLARGGFFPYEQYF.

The CDR3 DNA follows: TGTGCCAGCAGCCCAGGGCCAGACAATGAGCAGTTCTTC. Its protein is CASSPGPDNEQFF. V usage is TRBV5-4 and J usage is TRBJ2-1, with D possibly TRBD1 on 5 matching bases. V gave up 4 bases and J gave up 5 bases, with 10 bases separating them. The CDR3 covers 13 residues. The germline V gene encodes CDR1 SGHNT and CDR2 YYREEE (reference sequence).

This clone was recorded once. The V gene is TRBV6-6, the J gene TRBJ2-7; 8 bases map to TRBD1. The CDR3 runs to 16 residues. Unmatched junction bases numbered 9, after V lost 5 bases and J lost 0 bases. CDR1 is MNHNY and CDR2 is SVGAGI in the germline V gene (reference sequence). This CDR3 is CASSRGGTGLSYEQYF. Here the CDR3 DNA reads TGTGCCAGCAGTCGCGGAGGGACAGGCCTCTCCTACGAGCAGTACTTC.

V is TRBV19 and J is TRBJ2-3, with TRBD2 identical over 12 bases. The CDR3 extends over 18 amino acids. Germline CDR1 reads LNHDA; CDR2 reads SQIVND (reference sequence). Trimming removed 0 bases from V and 4 bases from J; junction bases left unmatched: 8. The CDR3 coding sequence is TGTGCCAGTAGTATAGACGCCCTGACTAGCGGGAGCGCAGATACGCAGTATTTT. Amino acids: CASSIDALTSGSADTQYF.

About this clone: This specimen includes other DNA sequences encoding the same CDR3. The chain is built from TRBV5-4 and TRBJ1-1; 7 bases map to TRBD1. V was pared by 0 bases and J by 5 bases, with 4 bases of the junction left unmatched. CDR3 length: 14 amino acids. Germline CDR1 is SGHNT and CDR2 is YYREEE (reference sequence). The CDR3 protein is CASSLGQGSTEAFF. DNA of the CDR3: TGTGCCAGCAGCTTGGGACAGGGTAGTACTGAAGCTTTCTTT.

This clone was detected a few times. This rearrangement joins TRBV5-4 to TRBJ2-7; 8 bases match TRBD2. Germline assignment: CDR1 SGHNT and CDR2 YYREEE (reference sequence). After removal of 4 bases from V and 3 bases from J, the junction contained 6 bases not matched to a gene. This CDR3 has 14 residues. CDR3 nucleotides: TGTGCCAGCAGCCTGGACGGGAGGGGCTACGAGCAGTACTTC. It codes for CASSLDGRGYEQYF. The full variable domain, in which reference TRBV5-4 and TRBJ2-7 provide the parts outside the CDR3, is ETGVTQSPTHLIKTRGQQVTLRCSSQSGHNTVSWYQQALGQGPQFIFQYYREEENGRGNFPPRFSGLQFPNYSSELNVNALELDDSALYLCASSLDGRGYEQYFGPGTRLTVT.

This clone was picked up one time. At the DNA level, this CDR3 is encoded by other sequences in the same sample as well. V gene TRBV2 combines with J gene TRBJ1-6, with 7 nucleotides matching TRBD1. The CDR3 contains 13 residues. The V gene end was trimmed by 8 bases and the J gene end by 7 bases; junction bases not matched to a gene: 5. CDR1 SNHLY and CDR2 FYNNEI come from the germline V gene. CDR3 sequence (DNA): TGTGCCAGCCGGGACAGAGAAAATTCACCCCTCCACTTT. Residues: CASRDRENSPLHF.

The J gene is TRBJ1-5, the V gene TRBV5-6, with a weak D call TRBD1 (6 bases). Germline CDR1 and CDR2: SGHDT and YYEEEE. This CDR3 contains 14 residues. Trimming stripped 2 bases from V and 5 bases from J, with 11 bases between. CDR3 DNA: TGTGCCAGCAGCTTCAGGGGCGGAGATCAGCCCCAGCATTTT. As protein: CASSFRGGDQPQHF.

In DNA, the CDR3 is TGTGCCAGTAGTATTTCGGCGGGAGTGTCCTACGAGCAGTACTTC. It translates to CASSISAGVSYEQYF. This chain links TRBV19 with TRBJ2-7; TRBD2 agrees at 7 bases. Germline trimming cut 3 bases from V and 1 base from J; bases unmatched to any gene: 6. CDR3 length: 15 residues. CDR1 is LNHDA, CDR2 SQIVND, per germline (reference sequence).

As for this clone: This likely traces to a read error, being one base from a far larger clone. The rearrangement uses TRBV28 and TRBJ2-3; TRBD2 might be the D (6 bases). The V end was cut by 3 bases, the J end by 3 bases, with 10 bases between. Germline CDR1 reads MDHEN; CDR2 reads SYDVKM. The length of the CDR3 is 14 residues. CDR3 protein: CASSFGGKTDTQYF. The CDR3, as DNA: TGTGCCAGCAGTTTTGGAGGGAAGACAGATACGCAGTATTTT.

The V call is TRBV4-3, the J call TRBJ1-5; TRBD1 matches 9 bases. The V gene end was trimmed by 2 bases and the J gene end by 3 bases; junction bases not matched to a gene: 2. The CDR3 covers 15 residues. Germline CDR1 and CDR2: LGHNA and YSLEER. The CDR3 loop reads CASSQRTGANQPQHF. CDR3 DNA sequence: TGCGCCAGCAGCCAAAGGACAGGGGCCAATCAGCCCCAGCATTTT.